This T cell receptor beta chain was identified in a study of T cells in Graves' hyperthyroidism and ophthalmopathy. TCR beta CDR3 sequences were amplified from RNA transcripts. Primed by the HTBI set, a first-round RT-PCR was run on the TCR CDR3. TCRdb reanalysed the multiplex PCR reads using MiXCR and keeps one entry per CDR3 protein. The sample records 530,000 or so distinct CDR3 sequences, under 20% being singletons. Trimming took off 0 bases at V and 0 bases at J, with 9 bases between the two ends. The CDR3 is 16 residues long. The germline V gene encodes CDR1 ENHRY and CDR2 SYGVKD. The TCR sequence derives from a woman aged 18-29 years with Graves' ophthalmopathy. V and J are TRBV10-3 and TRBJ1-3, with D tentatively TRBD1 (6 bases). The sample taken for sequencing was blood. The CDR3 DNA is TGTGCCATCAGTGAGTCTGGCAGGGGCTCTGGAAACACCATATATTTT. It translates to CAISESGRGSGNTIYF.